These T cell receptor beta chains were read from a single sample in a study of blood T cell repertoires in COVID-19. Assay used: immunoSEQ multiplex PCR; TCRdb lists only in-frame clones, some missing. Among under 200,000 clones listed, around 83% were seen once. Sequenced input: peripheral blood. The source is a woman of 80 years or more with acute or convalescent COVID-19. CDR3s include the opening cysteine and the closing phenylalanine or tryptophan. The order of the fields is D gene, V gene, clone size, J gene, CDR3 protein, CDR3 DNA. A D gene is named only where the DNA matches it firmly. Expanded clones are given a class, and other clones once, few, many or no size at all.

d_call: TRBD1; v_call: TRBV5-1; clone_size: NA; j_call: TRBJ2-5; cdr3_aa: CASSLGQLQETQYF; cdr3_nt: TGCGCCAGCAGCCTGGGACAGCTCCAAGAGACCCAGTACTTC
d_call: TRBD1; v_call: TRBV12-3/TRBV12-4; clone_size: NA; j_call: TRBJ2-5; cdr3_aa: CASSLGGWKTQYF; cdr3_nt: TGTGCCAGTAGTTTAGGGGGCTGGAAGACCCAGTACTTC
d_call: TRBD1; v_call: TRBV7-2; clone_size: few; j_call: TRBJ1-5; cdr3_aa: CASSLQGDSNQPQHF; cdr3_nt: TGTGCCAGCAGCTTACAGGGGGACTCCAATCAGCCCCAGCATTTT
d_call: TRBD2; v_call: TRBV15; clone_size: NA; j_call: TRBJ2-1; cdr3_aa: CATSRVGRGRAEQFF; cdr3_nt: TGTGCCACCAGCAGAGTAGGTCGCGGGAGGGCTGAGCAGTTCTTC
d_call: NA; v_call: TRBV27; clone_size: NA; j_call: TRBJ2-1; cdr3_aa: CASSSGDSYNEQFF; cdr3_nt: TGTGCCAGCAGTTCAGGGGATTCCTACAATGAGCAGTTCTTC
d_call: TRBD1; v_call: TRBV9; clone_size: once; j_call: TRBJ1-4; cdr3_aa: CASSAYASTGRDEKLFF; cdr3_nt: TGTGCCAGCAGCGCCTACGCCTCGACAGGGCGGGATGAAAAACTGTTTTTT
d_call: NA; v_call: TRBV27; clone_size: NA; j_call: TRBJ1-1; cdr3_aa: CASSLSGVNTEAFF; cdr3_nt: TGTGCCAGCAGTTTATCGGGAGTGAACACTGAAGCTTTCTTT
d_call: NA; v_call: TRBV7-9; clone_size: NA; j_call: TRBJ2-5; cdr3_aa: CASSLGTGNSRGETQYF; cdr3_nt: TGTGCCAGCAGCTTAGGGACGGGGAACTCTCGGGGGGAGACCCAGTACTTC
d_call: TRBD2; v_call: TRBV7-2; clone_size: NA; j_call: TRBJ2-3; cdr3_aa: CASSLRLAGEADTQYF; cdr3_nt: TGTGCCAGCAGCTTGAGACTAGCGGGAGAGGCAGATACGCAGTATTTT
d_call: NA; v_call: TRBV21-1; clone_size: NA; j_call: TRBJ1-2; cdr3_aa: CASSRIQGANYGYTF; cdr3_nt: TGTGCCAGCAGCAGGATACAGGGCGCTAACTATGGCTACACCTTC
d_call: TRBD2; v_call: TRBV7-8; clone_size: NA; j_call: TRBJ2-1; cdr3_aa: CASRTSGYYNEQFF; cdr3_nt: TGTGCCAGCCGGACTAGCGGTTATTACAATGAGCAGTTCTTC
d_call: NA; v_call: TRBV6-2/TRBV6-3; clone_size: NA; j_call: TRBJ2-7; cdr3_aa: CASSETYEQYF; cdr3_nt: TGTGCCAGCAGTGAGACCTACGAGCAGTACTTC
d_call: NA; v_call: TRBV10-2; clone_size: NA; j_call: TRBJ2-3; cdr3_aa: CASLDFRDNTDTQYF; cdr3_nt: TGCGCCAGCCTCGACTTCAGGGACAACACAGATACGCAGTATTTT
d_call: TRBD2; v_call: TRBV4-3; clone_size: NA; j_call: TRBJ2-7; cdr3_aa: CASSQVKPSGSWTYEQYF; cdr3_nt: TGCGCCAGCAGCCAAGTCAAGCCTAGCGGGAGTTGGACCTACGAGCAGTACTTC
d_call: NA; v_call: TRBV5-1; clone_size: NA; j_call: TRBJ2-3; cdr3_aa: CASSLEGGLGDTQYF; cdr3_nt: TGCGCCAGCAGCTTGGAGGGGGGGCTAGGAGATACGCAGTATTTT
d_call: TRBD2; v_call: TRBV7-2; clone_size: once; j_call: TRBJ2-2; cdr3_aa: CASSLPGLAGGDTGELFF; cdr3_nt: TGTGCCAGCAGCTTACCGGGACTAGCGGGAGGGGACACCGGGGAGCTGTTTTTT
d_call: TRBD1; v_call: TRBV29-1; clone_size: NA; j_call: TRBJ1-4; cdr3_aa: CSATGGSTNEKLFF; cdr3_nt: TGCAGCGCCACAGGGGGCTCGACTAATGAAAAACTGTTTTTT
d_call: TRBD2; v_call: TRBV3-1/TRBV3-2; clone_size: NA; j_call: TRBJ2-1; cdr3_aa: CASSRREGFNEQFF; cdr3_nt: TGTGCCAGCAGCCGGCGGGAGGGTTTCAATGAGCAGTTCTTC
d_call: NA; v_call: TRBV3-1/TRBV3-2; clone_size: NA; j_call: TRBJ1-5; cdr3_aa: CASSPQGNQPQHF; cdr3_nt: TGTGCCAGCAGCCCACAGGGCAATCAGCCCCAGCATTTT
d_call: TRBD1; v_call: TRBV29-1; clone_size: NA; j_call: TRBJ1-2; cdr3_aa: CSASRGPPNYGYTF; cdr3_nt: TGCAGCGCCTCCAGGGGGCCACCAAACTATGGCTACACCTTC
d_call: NA; v_call: TRBV11-2; clone_size: NA; j_call: TRBJ2-1; cdr3_aa: CASSSPVRKPSARFF; cdr3_nt: TGTGCCAGCAGCTCCCCCGTGAGAAAACCCTCCGCGAGGTTCTTC
d_call: NA; v_call: TRBV18; clone_size: NA; j_call: TRBJ2-5; cdr3_aa: CASTETGRRETQYF; cdr3_nt: TGTGCCAGCACTGAGACAGGGAGGCGAGAGACCCAGTACTTC
d_call: TRBD1; v_call: TRBV4-2; clone_size: NA; j_call: TRBJ1-5; cdr3_aa: CASSLDRAGNQPQHF; cdr3_nt: TGTGCCAGCAGCCTAGACAGGGCCGGCAATCAGCCCCAGCATTTT
d_call: NA; v_call: TRBV10-2; clone_size: NA; j_call: TRBJ1-1; cdr3_aa: CASQREATGTPTEAFF; cdr3_nt: TGCGCCAGCCAAAGAGAAGCCACCGGGACACCCACTGAAGCTTTCTTT
d_call: TRBD1; v_call: TRBV14; clone_size: NA; j_call: TRBJ1-2; cdr3_aa: CASSPGQEASLELDDYGYTF; cdr3_nt: TGTGCCAGCAGCCCAGGACAGGAAGCGTCTTTAGAGTTGGATGACTATGGCTACACCTTC
d_call: NA; v_call: TRBV6-5; clone_size: NA; j_call: TRBJ1-2; cdr3_aa: CASSYSSGRGYTF; cdr3_nt: TGTGCCAGCAGTTACTCGTCAGGGCGGGGCTACACCTTC
d_call: TRBD2; v_call: TRBV5-1; clone_size: NA; j_call: TRBJ2-1; cdr3_aa: CASSLGGSSNEQFF; cdr3_nt: TGCGCCAGCAGCTTGGGCGGGAGCTCCAATGAGCAGTTCTTC
d_call: NA; v_call: TRBV6-5; clone_size: NA; j_call: TRBJ1-1; cdr3_aa: CASLAKSNTEAFF; cdr3_nt: TGTGCCAGCCTCGCGAAATCGAACACTGAAGCTTTCTTT
d_call: NA; v_call: TRBV2; clone_size: few; j_call: TRBJ1-1; cdr3_aa: CASRRNTEAFF; cdr3_nt: TGTGCCAGCAGGAGGAACACTGAAGCTTTCTTT
d_call: TRBD2; v_call: TRBV9; clone_size: NA; j_call: TRBJ2-3; cdr3_aa: CASSVAPRSGGDDTQYF; cdr3_nt: TGTGCCAGCAGCGTAGCCCCTAGAAGCGGGGGCGACGATACGCAGTATTTT
d_call: TRBD1; v_call: TRBV7-9; clone_size: NA; j_call: TRBJ1-2; cdr3_aa: CASSPEDREVYGYTF; cdr3_nt: TGTGCCAGCAGCCCCGAAGACAGGGAGGTCTATGGCTACACCTTC
d_call: TRBD1; v_call: TRBV6-2/TRBV6-3; clone_size: NA; j_call: TRBJ1-5; cdr3_aa: CASSPRGLGNQPQHF; cdr3_nt: TGTGCCAGCAGCCCCAGGGGGTTGGGCAATCAGCCCCAGCATTTT
d_call: NA; v_call: TRBV19; clone_size: NA; j_call: TRBJ2-5; cdr3_aa: CASSIGLQETQYF; cdr3_nt: TGTGCCAGTAGTATTGGACTACAAGAGACCCAGTACTTC
d_call: NA; v_call: TRBV6-5; clone_size: NA; j_call: TRBJ2-3; cdr3_aa: CASRRTSLTDTQYF; cdr3_nt: TGTGCCAGCAGGCGGACTTCCCTCACAGATACGCAGTATTTT
d_call: TRBD2; v_call: TRBV7-6; clone_size: NA; j_call: TRBJ2-3; cdr3_aa: CASSPTGGREWGTQYF; cdr3_nt: TGTGCCAGCAGTCCCACCGGCGGGAGGGAATGGGGTACGCAGTATTTT
d_call: TRBD1; v_call: TRBV6-2/TRBV6-3; clone_size: NA; j_call: TRBJ2-1; cdr3_aa: CASSYRLGWEGGRNNEQFF; cdr3_nt: TGTGCCAGCAGTTACCGTTTGGGTTGGGAAGGGGGCAGGAACAATGAGCAGTTCTTC
d_call: TRBD1; v_call: TRBV28; clone_size: once; j_call: TRBJ1-1; cdr3_aa: CASSVPQGLGTEAFF; cdr3_nt: TGTGCCAGCAGTGTCCCACAGGGGCTCGGGACTGAAGCTTTCTTT
d_call: TRBD1; v_call: TRBV15; clone_size: NA; j_call: TRBJ1-1; cdr3_aa: CATSKRQGMNTEAFF; cdr3_nt: TGTGCCACCAGCAAAAGACAGGGGATGAACACTGAAGCTTTCTTT
d_call: NA; v_call: TRBV20-1; clone_size: once; j_call: TRBJ2-3; cdr3_aa: CSGASTDTQYF; cdr3_nt: TGCAGTGGAGCGAGCACAGATACGCAGTATTTT
d_call: TRBD2; v_call: TRBV11-2; clone_size: NA; j_call: TRBJ2-3; cdr3_aa: CASSRGRRSDTDTQYF; cdr3_nt: TGTGCCAGCAGCCGCGGGAGGCGGAGCGACACAGATACGCAGTATTTT
d_call: TRBD1; v_call: TRBV19; clone_size: once; j_call: TRBJ2-5; cdr3_aa: CASSPERDRGRETQYF; cdr3_nt: TGTGCCAGTAGTCCCGAACGGGACAGGGGACGAGAGACCCAGTACTTC
d_call: NA; v_call: TRBV13; clone_size: NA; j_call: TRBJ1-5; cdr3_aa: CASSLGLQRQPQHF; cdr3_nt: TGTGCCAGCAGCTTGGGACTGCAACGGCAGCCCCAGCATTTT
d_call: NA; v_call: TRBV3-1/TRBV3-2; clone_size: NA; j_call: TRBJ2-5; cdr3_aa: CASSLQGGVGETQYF; cdr3_nt: TGTGCCAGCAGCCTACAGGGAGGGGTCGGAGAGACCCAGTACTTC
d_call: NA; v_call: TRBV7-9; clone_size: few; j_call: TRBJ1-1; cdr3_aa: CASSAQVRNTEAFF; cdr3_nt: TGTGCCAGCAGCGCACAGGTTAGGAACACTGAAGCTTTCTTT
d_call: TRBD2; v_call: TRBV3-1/TRBV3-2; clone_size: NA; j_call: TRBJ2-3; cdr3_aa: CASSQGAGGRTDTQYF; cdr3_nt: TGTGCCAGCAGCCAAGGTGCGGGAGGGCGCACAGATACGCAGTATTTT
d_call: TRBD2; v_call: TRBV5-5; clone_size: NA; j_call: TRBJ2-1; cdr3_aa: CASSFSGRTLDEQFF; cdr3_nt: TGTGCCAGCAGCTTTAGCGGGAGGACTCTCGATGAGCAGTTCTTC
d_call: TRBD1; v_call: TRBV5-1; clone_size: NA; j_call: TRBJ1-2; cdr3_aa: CASSFWGTGPNYGYTF; cdr3_nt: TGCGCCAGCAGCTTCTGGGGGACAGGGCCTAACTATGGCTACACCTTC
d_call: NA; v_call: TRBV24-1; clone_size: NA; j_call: TRBJ2-2; cdr3_aa: CATSGRGETGELFF; cdr3_nt: TGTGCCACCAGTGGCAGGGGAGAAACCGGGGAGCTGTTTTTT
d_call: NA; v_call: TRBV6-6; clone_size: NA; j_call: TRBJ1-4; cdr3_aa: CASRYNEKLFF; cdr3_nt: TGTGCCAGCAGGTATAATGAAAAACTGTTTTTT
d_call: TRBD2; v_call: TRBV4-3; clone_size: NA; j_call: TRBJ2-7; cdr3_aa: CASSPTSGAWGEQYF; cdr3_nt: TGCGCCAGCAGTCCTACTAGCGGGGCCTGGGGGGAGCAGTACTTC
d_call: NA; v_call: TRBV9; clone_size: NA; j_call: TRBJ2-3; cdr3_aa: CASSRRVRTDTQYF; cdr3_nt: TGTGCCAGCAGCCGCAGGGTTCGGACAGATACGCAGTATTTT
d_call: TRBD1; v_call: TRBV18; clone_size: NA; j_call: TRBJ1-2; cdr3_aa: CASSPSSGTGEGYTF; cdr3_nt: TGTGCCAGCTCACCATCCTCCGGGACAGGGGAAGGCTACACCTTC
d_call: TRBD1; v_call: TRBV3-1/TRBV3-2; clone_size: few; j_call: TRBJ1-1; cdr3_aa: CASSQAWGQGNTEAFF; cdr3_nt: TGTGCCAGCAGCCAAGCATGGGGACAGGGGAACACTGAAGCTTTCTTT
d_call: NA; v_call: TRBV5-1; clone_size: NA; j_call: TRBJ2-5; cdr3_aa: CASSLGVVAQGALRTQYF; cdr3_nt: TGCGCCAGCAGCTTGGGTGTTGTGGCACAAGGGGCCCTAAGGACCCAGTACTTC
d_call: TRBD1; v_call: TRBV9; clone_size: NA; j_call: TRBJ1-2; cdr3_aa: CASSATGAGYTF; cdr3_nt: TGTGCCAGCAGCGCCACAGGGGCTGGCTACACCTTC